This is a list of T cell receptor beta chains from one sample in a study of blood T cell repertoires in COVID-19. Using immunoSEQ multiplex PCR, the repertoire was profiled, and TCRdb retains in-frame clones only, with some absent. The sample lists over 85,000 clones; roughly 84% were seen once. Sequenced input: peripheral blood. The receptors originated from a woman older than 75 with acute or convalescent COVID-19. CDR3s include the opening cysteine and the closing phenylalanine or tryptophan. Clone size, where shown, is once, few, many, or a class for clones that have expanded.

v_gene	j_gene	abundance	CDR3aa
TRBV6-5	TRBJ1-1	once	CASSYRGRHEAFF
TRBV14	TRBJ2-1	.	CASSQESSGWGNEQFF
TRBV5-1	TRBJ2-1	.	CASSSSGRGNNEQFF
TRBV6-2/TRBV6-3	TRBJ2-7	.	CASSREGPFQYF
TRBV10-2	TRBJ2-3	few	CASMGRQVGTDTQYF
TRBV4-1	TRBJ1-2	.	CASSREDRASYGYTF
TRBV2	TRBJ1-6	.	CASSDEGTGSSPLHF
TRBV18	TRBJ2-1	.	CASSGLAGVNEQFF
TRBV9	TRBJ1-2	.	CASSDLGTANIYGYTF
TRBV4-2	TRBJ1-3	once	CASSQNTNFVSGNTIYF
TRBV2	TRBJ2-3	.	CASSGLAPTDTQYF
TRBV9	TRBJ2-7	.	CASSVGDSGTYEQYF
TRBV5-1	TRBJ2-7	.	CASSTGTGNEQYF
TRBV6-2/TRBV6-3	TRBJ1-1	.	CASSWTPRTEAFF
TRBV4-3	TRBJ2-3	.	CASSLDSGASTDTQYF
TRBV7-9	TRBJ1-3	.	CASSLFPSLGSTGNTIYF
TRBV11-2	TRBJ1-3	.	CASSFGDRGAGNTIYF
TRBV5-1	TRBJ1-2	few	CASSFSDRVYGYTF
TRBV9	TRBJ2-1	.	CASSVVGTISYNEQFF
TRBV4-3	TRBJ1-2	.	CASSLTRGQGYTF
TRBV7-8	TRBJ2-7	.	CASTPGGGRGSYEQYF
TRBV4-3	TRBJ1-2	few	CASSQLTGGFYGYTF
TRBV11-1	TRBJ2-7	.	CASSTDRGDEQYF
TRBV23-1	TRBJ1-5	.	CASSHTGGSTSNQPQHF
TRBV5-1	TRBJ2-2	once	CASSLLAGANTGELFF
TRBV11-2	TRBJ1-6	.	CASREIQGPYNSPLHF
TRBV7-8	TRBJ2-7	.	CASSLGGGRGDEQYF
TRBV4-3	TRBJ2-7	.	CASSHYRTTGEPYEQYF
TRBV5-6	TRBJ1-1	.	CASSLTGGTEAFF
TRBV19	TRBJ1-1	.	CASSIARNTEAFF
TRBV4-3	TRBJ2-3	.	CASSQDGALGDTQYF
TRBV19	TRBJ1-4	.	CASRSGQGRATNEKLFF
TRBV7-9	TRBJ2-1	.	CASSLRETGHYNEQFF
TRBV2	TRBJ1-3	.	CASRGQGGNTIYF
TRBV19	TRBJ2-3	.	CASSGLAGGPTDTQYF
TRBV30	TRBJ2-7	.	CAWSGQGVHEQYF
TRBV19	TRBJ2-6	.	CATGYPPGANVLTF
TRBV27	TRBJ2-7	few	CASSLLSLAGGPEEQYF
TRBV29-1	TRBJ1-2	.	CTVTQGGQGNYGYTF
TRBV30	TRBJ2-3	.	CALERVADTQYF
TRBV30	TRBJ1-6	.	CAWSAPTGNPYSPLHF
TRBV4-2	TRBJ2-1	.	CASSQPSGGYNEQFF
TRBV6-5	TRBJ1-2	.	CASSYDRKPISGYTF
TRBV6-1	TRBJ1-2	.	CASSERGTASYGYTF
TRBV2	TRBJ2-5	few	CASGGGTQETQYF
TRBV7-2	TRBJ1-2	.	CASSPSTEIYGYTF